One T cell receptor beta chain is described in this entry. Antigen specificity is unknown. A read error may produce the germline difference seen at one junction end. This sample was taken from a study of cytomegalovirus exposure and HLA in healthy donors. Study summary: Within an early data release were around 87 million unique TCRs drawn from HLA-typed donors. General study results and limits: Investigators reported 164 TCR beta chains as tied to cytomegalovirus.

Primers included in the PCR were 60 Vbeta and 13 Jbeta primers. The assay was immunoSEQ multiplex PCR, and TCRdb's table has in-frame clones only and misses some. Seen here are about 83,000 clones, roughly 79% observed once, and the top ten hold under 6%. The length of the CDR3 is 16 residues. CDR1 and CDR2 from the germline V gene are SQVTM and ANQGSEA. Sequencing input: PBMCs. The chain carries TRBV29-1 and TRBJ2-7; the match to TRBD1 covers 8 bases. The TCR originated in a man aged 18 to 29 in good health and CMV-seropositive. CDR3 in amino acids: CSVEGQRNRGSSEQYF. The CDR3 region has the DNA TGCAGCGTTGAGGGCCAGAGGAACAGGGGGTCCTCCGAGCAGTACTTC.